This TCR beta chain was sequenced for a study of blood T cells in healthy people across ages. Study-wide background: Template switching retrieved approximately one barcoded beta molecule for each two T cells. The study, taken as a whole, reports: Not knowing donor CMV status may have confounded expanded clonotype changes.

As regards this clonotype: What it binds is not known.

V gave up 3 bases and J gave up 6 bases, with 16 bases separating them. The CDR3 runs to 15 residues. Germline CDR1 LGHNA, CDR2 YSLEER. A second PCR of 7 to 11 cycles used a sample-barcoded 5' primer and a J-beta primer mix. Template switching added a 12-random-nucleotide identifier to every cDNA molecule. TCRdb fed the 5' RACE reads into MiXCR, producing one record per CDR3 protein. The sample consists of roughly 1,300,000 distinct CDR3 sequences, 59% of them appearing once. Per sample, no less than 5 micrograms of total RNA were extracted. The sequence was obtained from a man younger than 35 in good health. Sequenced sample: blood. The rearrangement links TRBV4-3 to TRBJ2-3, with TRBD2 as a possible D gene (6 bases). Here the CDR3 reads CASSHKTRGTDTQYF. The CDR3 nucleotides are TGCGCCAGCAGCCACAAGACTAGGGGAACGGATACGCAGTATTTT.